Sequencing of this T cell receptor (beta chain) was carried out in a study of cytomegalovirus exposure and HLA in healthy donors. Notes on the study in general: The study found most TCR sequences rare, yet found some public TCRs in many donors.

Deletions cut 1 base from V and 0 bases from J, with 11 bases between. The CDR3 sequence is 16 residues long. Germline V gene data show CDR1 as SGHRS and CDR2 as YFSETQ. Turning to this clone: Its antigen is unidentified.

Repertoires were generated with immunoSEQ multiplex PCR, while TCRdb's copy carries only in-frame clones and drops some. In the table there are about 130,000 clones, over 80% of which are singletons. The source material was PBMCs. The TCR comes from a woman aged 30 to 39 in good health and CMV-seropositive. The chain recombines TRBV5-1 with TRBJ1-5, with D maybe TRBD1 (6 bases). Here the CDR3 reads CASSLSGQNSNQPQHF. The CDR3, as DNA: TGCGCCAGCAGCTTGTCCGGACAGAATAGCAATCAGCCCCAGCATTTT.